This TCR beta chain was sequenced in a study of monozygotic twins with inflammatory bowel disease. Findings and caveats of the study: For IBD patients, clonotypes shared with others were fewer than for healthy twins, especially with disease activity. In the analysis, different T cell subtypes could not be told apart.

Researchers generated cDNA in eight separate reactions per sample. For both chains, the TCRalpha and TCRbeta cDNA went through two nested PCRs of about 17 and 10 cycles. TCRdb reprocessed the 5' RACE reads, keeping one entry per CDR3 protein, no DNA. Its clone listing holds fewer than 350,000 distinct CDR3 sequences. Turning to this clonotype: The target antigen is unknown.

This clonotype originated in a human donor with ulcerative colitis or Crohn's disease, or a healthy co-twin of an affected twin (not recorded which). The sample consisted of blood.

CDR3 region: CAINAVKQGNTEAFF. This chain links TRBV12-3 or TRBV12-4 with TRBJ1-1. The CDR3 contains 15 residues.